What follows are 30 T cell receptor beta chains derived from one specimen sequenced in a study of shared clonotypes between healthy human individuals. Assay: immunoSEQ multiplex PCR; the TCRdb copy retains only in-frame clones and omits some. Found here are some 2,000,000 clones, roughly 95% of them singletons; the top ten hold under 0.15%. The sample taken for sequencing was naive CD4+ T cells sorted from blood. Subset described: CD45RA+ positively selected. Receptors originate from a man aged 18 to 29 in good health.

The gene calls are TRBV6-1 and TRBJ2-3, with D perhaps matching TRBD1 or TRBD2 (7 bases each). V was shortened by 2 bases and J by 3 bases, with 18 bases between the two germline ends. Germline V gene sequence: CDR1 MNHNS, CDR2 SASEGT. CDR3 length: 17 amino acids. The CDR3 DNA reads as TGTGCCAGCAGTGAAATTGGGAGGGGGCGCGTGACAGATACGCAGTATTTT. It yields the protein CASSEIGRGRVTDTQYF.

The rearrangement uses TRBV4-3 and TRBJ1-4; TRBD1 aligns across 9 bases. This CDR3 contains 16 residues. Germline V gene sequence: CDR1 LGHNA, CDR2 YSLEER. The ends lost 3 bases at V and 8 bases at J; junction bases unmatched: 10. CDR3 in DNA: TGCGCCAGCAGCCAGTATACGGACAGGGGTGGAGAAAAACTGTTTTTT. It encodes CASSQYTDRGGEKLFF.

CDR3 in DNA: TGTGCTAGTGGCCTTCGGGTCGACACAGATACGCAGTATTTT. Protein: CASGLRVDTDTQYF. The chain carries TRBV12-5 and TRBJ2-3; D uncertain. This CDR3 has 14 amino acids. V was cut by 6 bases and J by 2 bases, with 12 bases left in between. Germline V CDR1 and CDR2: LGHNT, FRNRAP.

The J gene is TRBJ2-1, the V gene TRBV7-9; D might be TRBD2 (6 bases). Trimming took off 3 bases at V and 4 bases at J, with 10 bases between the two ends. Germline V gives CDR1 SEHNR, CDR2 FQNEAQ (reference sequence). The CDR3 runs to 14 residues. CDR3 loop: CASSFSGGYNEQFF. The CDR3 DNA reads TGTGCCAGCAGCTTCTCCGGGGGTTACAATGAGCAGTTCTTC.

This chain joins TRBV18 and TRBJ2-3; possible D gene TRBD1, 5 bases. In germline, CDR1 is KGHSH, CDR2 LQKENI. V lost 5 bases, J lost 0 bases, and 12 bases lay in between. CDR3 length: 15 residues. CDR3 bases: TGTGCCAGCTCATCCCAGGGCCCTAGCACAGATACGCAGTATTTT. Translating gives CASSSQGPSTDTQYF.

The chain recombines TRBV4-1 with TRBJ1-4; 9 bases agree with TRBD1. V gave up 4 bases and J gave up 6 bases; unmatched junction bases: 21. The CDR3 length is 20 residues. Germline V CDR1 and CDR2: MGHRA, YSYEKL. The CDR3 DNA reads TGCGCCAGCAGCCTAAGCCCCGGACAGGGGTCCCCCTCGGGGGATGAAAAACTGTTTTTT. Its protein is CASSLSPGQGSPSGDEKLFF.

The rearrangement links TRBV11-2 to TRBJ2-5; TRBD2 aligns across 13 bases. CDR1 is SGHAT, CDR2 FQNNGV, per germline. CDR3 length: 19 residues. Trimming at V came to 5 bases and at J to 1 base, leaving 13 bases not matched to a gene. The DNA of the CDR3 is TGTGCCAGCAGCAATGGACTAGCGGGAGAGTTTGGGATCCAAGAGACCCAGTACTTC. The encoded protein is CASSNGLAGEFGIQETQYF.

The chain links TRBV19 to TRBJ1-1; a possible D gene is TRBD1 (5 bases). Per the germline V gene, CDR1 is LNHDA and CDR2 is SQIVND (reference sequence). The CDR3 consists of 15 residues. The V end was cut by 7 bases, the J end by 7 bases, with 22 bases between. CDR3 coding DNA: TGTGCCAGTACTACATCCAGATTGGGGGAAGGTGAAGCTTTCTTT. Translation gives CASTTSRLGEGEAFF.

The V call is TRBV11-2, the J call TRBJ2-3, with D unresolved. CDR1 and CDR2 (germline): SGHAT, FQNNGV. The CDR3 sequence is 17 residues long. Deletions cut 0 bases from V and 0 bases from J, with 13 bases between. The CDR3 DNA is TGTGCCAGCAGCTTAGATCATGCGTGGTACAGCACAGATACGCAGTATTTT. This encodes CASSLDHAWYSTDTQYF.

This rearrangement joins TRBV5-1 to TRBJ2-5; D perhaps matches TRBD1 (6 bases). The V gene lost 4 bases and the J gene lost 5 bases, with 15 bases spanning the gap. Germline CDR1 reads SGHRS; CDR2 reads YFSETQ. The CDR3 sequence is 14 residues long. As DNA, the CDR3 is TGCGCCAGCAGCCGGGACAAACAAGGGGAGACCCAGTACTTC. Amino acid sequence: CASSRDKQGETQYF.

The chain has TRBV6-5 and TRBJ2-3; 8 bases line up with TRBD1. The CDR3 length is 15 residues. J gave up 3 bases and V 3 bases, and 5 bases lay outside the gene matches. From germline, CDR1 is MNHEY and CDR2 SVGAGI. The CDR3 sequence: CASSYGGQDTDTQYF. The CDR3 DNA reads as TGTGCCAGCAGTTATGGGGGACAGGATACAGATACGCAGTATTTT.

The chain couples TRBV28 to TRBJ1-2; TRBD1 aligns across 8 bases. The CDR3 length is 14 residues. J gave up 4 bases and V 6 bases, and 7 bases lay outside the gene matches. Germline V gene data show CDR1 as MDHEN and CDR2 as SYDVKM. Here the CDR3 reads CASSSGQGFYGYTF. The CDR3 DNA reads as TGTGCCAGCAGCTCAGGACAGGGCTTCTATGGCTACACCTTC.

CDR3 loop: CASSLDGRATGELFF. Here the CDR3 DNA reads TGTGCCAGCAGCTTGGACGGCAGGGCCACCGGGGAGCTGTTTTTT. The chain employs TRBV5-6 and TRBJ2-2; TRBD1 might be the D (5 bases). Germline V gene sequence: CDR1 SGHDT, CDR2 YYEEEE. V lost 0 bases, J lost 4 bases, and 10 bases lay in between. This CDR3 is 15 amino acids long.

On this clone: A read error may be the cause here, since a much bigger clone is one base away. The rearrangement uses TRBV6-5 and TRBJ1-5, with D unresolved. Deletions cut 4 bases from V and 0 bases from J, with 4 bases between. The CDR3 is 13 residues long. CDR1 MNHEY and CDR2 SVGAGI come from the germline V gene. As DNA, the CDR3 is TGTGCCAGCAGTTTCGGTAGCAATCAGCCCCAGCATTTT. Its protein product is CASSFGSNQPQHF.

The V gene is TRBV19, the J gene TRBJ1-6, with TRBD1 matching over 9 bases. CDR3 length: 16 residues. In germline, CDR1 is LNHDA, CDR2 SQIVND (reference sequence). J gave up 10 bases and V 4 bases, and 11 bases lay outside the gene matches. DNA of the CDR3: TGTGCCAGTAGTACCCTTCAGACAGGGGGAAAATCACCCCTCCACTTT. It codes for CASSTLQTGGKSPLHF. Complete variable domain (other parts from reference TRBV19 and TRBJ1-6): DGGITQSPKYLFRKEGQNVTLSCEQNLNHDAMYWYRQDPGQGLRLIYYSQIVNDFQKGDIAEGYSVSREKKESFPLTVTSAQKNPTAFYLCASSTLQTGGKSPLHFGNGTRLTVT.

In regard to this clone: The identical CDR3 is also encoded by other nucleotide sequences in the sample. The chain joins TRBV5-6 to TRBJ2-3; the D is unclear. Germline V gene data show CDR1 as SGHDT and CDR2 as YYEEEE. This CDR3 is 12 amino acids long. Trimming left V 4 bases short and J 1 base short, with 4 bases between. CDR3 in DNA: TGTGCCAGCAGCCCGCGCACAGATACGCAGTATTTT. Encoded protein: CASSPRTDTQYF.

This sequence joins TRBV2 and TRBJ1-5; D is uncertain. Trimming took off 1 base at V and 4 bases at J, with 11 bases between the two ends. Germline loops: CDR1 SNHLY, CDR2 FYNNEI. CDR3 length: 15 residues. The CDR3 loop reads CASSEGVGMNQPQHF. The CDR3 DNA follows: TGTGCCAGCAGTGAAGGAGTCGGAATGAATCAGCCCCAGCATTTT. Combining the CDR3 with reference TRBV2 and TRBJ1-5 gives the whole variable domain EPEVTQTPSHQVTQMGQEVILRCVPISNHLYFYWYRQILGQKVEFLVSFYNNEISEKSEIFDDQFSVERPDGSNFTLKIRSTKLEDSAMYFCASSEGVGMNQPQHFGDGTRLSIL.

This sequence joins TRBV19 and TRBJ2-7; either TRBD1 or TRBD2 may supply D (7 bases each). This CDR3 is built from 13 residues. Germline V gene lookup returns CDR1 LNHDA and CDR2 SQIVND (reference sequence). V gave up 4 bases and J gave up 6 bases, with 13 bases separating them. The CDR3 DNA sequence: TGTGCCAGTAGTACGACAGGGAGGGTCGAGCAGTACTTC. This encodes CASSTTGRVEQYF. The full variable domain, with the rest looked up from reference TRBV19 and TRBJ2-7, is DGGITQSPKYLFRKEGQNVTLSCEQNLNHDAMYWYRQDPGQGLRLIYYSQIVNDFQKGDIAEGYSVSREKKESFPLTVTSAQKNPTAFYLCASSTTGRVEQYFGPGTRLTVT.

The gene calls are TRBV9 and TRBJ2-6; D remains ambiguous. The V and J ends lost 0 bases and 4 bases respectively, with 5 bases between them. The CDR3 sequence is 14 residues long. Looked up from germline, CDR1 is SGDLS and CDR2 is YYNGEE. The CDR3, as DNA: TGTGCCAGCAGCGTAGAAGGAGGGGCCAACGTCCTGACTTTC. It is translated as CASSVEGGANVLTF. Full variable domain (rest looked up from reference TRBV9 and TRBJ2-6): DSGVTQTPKHLITATGQRVTLRCSPRSGDLSVYWYQQSLDQGLQFLIQYYNGEERAKGNILERFSAQQFPDLHSELNLSSLELGDSALYFCASSVEGGANVLTFGAGSRLTVL.

A word on this clone: The sample holds other DNA sequences that translate to the same CDR3. The chain links TRBV28 to TRBJ2-7; a weak D match, TRBD1 (6 bases). The V end was cut by 6 bases, the J end by 1 base, with 10 bases between. CDR1 and CDR2 (germline): MDHEN, SYDVKM. There are 13 residues in the CDR3. CDR3 coding DNA: TGTGCCAGCAGCTCAGGGGTATCCTACGAGCAGTACTTC. Protein sequence: CASSSGVSYEQYF.

The V call is TRBV19, the J call TRBJ1-1, with 8 bases identical to TRBD1. Germline trimming cut 3 bases from V and 4 bases from J; bases unmatched to any gene: 4. CDR1 is LNHDA, CDR2 SQIVND, per germline (reference sequence). CDR3 length: 14 residues. The CDR3 DNA follows: TGTGCCAGTAGTATTCCCACAGGGGGCACTGAAGCTTTCTTT. The encoded protein is CASSIPTGGTEAFF.

This chain connects TRBV12-5 to TRBJ2-5; the match to TRBD2 covers 13 bases. The germline V gene has CDR1 LGHNT and CDR2 FRNRAP. CDR3 size: 15 residues. V shed 9 bases, J shed 0 bases, and the junction held 4 bases outside the gene matches. This chain's CDR3 is CASGTSGEYQETQYF. In nucleotides, the CDR3 is TGTGCTAGCGGGACTAGCGGGGAGTACCAAGAGACCCAGTACTTC.

Details on this clone: Other DNA sequences from this sample encode an identical CDR3 as well. The genes are TRBV28 and TRBJ1-1, with 7 nucleotides matching TRBD1. CDR3 length equals 15 residues. Germline CDR1 reads MDHEN; CDR2 reads SYDVKM. Germline trimming cut 3 bases from V and 0 bases from J; bases unmatched to any gene: 4. CDR3 bases: TGTGCCAGCAGTTTGTCGGGACAGATGAACACTGAAGCTTTCTTT. Amino acid sequence: CASSLSGQMNTEAFF.

The rearrangement joins TRBV4-2 to TRBJ2-1; 8 bases fit TRBD2. Losses at the gene ends were 0 bases for V and 1 base for J; bases not matched to a gene: 8. CDR1 is LGHNA, CDR2 YNFKEQ, per germline. The CDR3 contains 18 residues. The chain's CDR3 is CASSQDLAGTRSYNEQFF. The DNA for the CDR3 is TGTGCCAGCAGCCAAGATTTAGCGGGGACGAGATCCTACAATGAGCAGTTCTTC.

The CDR3 DNA reads TGTGCCAGCAGCTACCGACAGGGTAACTACAATGAGCAGTTCTTC. This translates into CASSYRQGNYNEQFF. The V gene is TRBV5-6, the J gene TRBJ2-1, with 7 bases identical to TRBD1. The CDR3 spans 15 residues. With V trimmed by 3 bases and J by 3 bases, 6 bases remained unmatched. Germline loops: CDR1 SGHDT, CDR2 YYEEEE.

The CDR3 is CASLRDLTSYEQYF. The DNA of the CDR3 is TGTGCCAGCCTCCGGGACTTGACTTCCTACGAGCAGTACTTC. The chain is built from TRBV6-1 and TRBJ2-7, with D possibly TRBD2 on 6 matching bases. CDR3 size: 14 residues. Trimming cost V 8 bases and J 1 base, with 15 bases left between them. CDR1 and CDR2 (germline): MNHNS, SASEGT.

This clone occurred once. The CDR3 nucleotides read TGTGCCAGCAGCCGCCTCGGAGGAAACACCATATATTTT. The encoded protein is CASSRLGGNTIYF. This rearrangement joins TRBV11-2 to TRBJ1-3; no firm D call. Trimming stripped 5 bases from V and 4 bases from J, with 9 bases between. The V gene's germline CDR1 is SGHAT and CDR2 FQNNGV. The CDR3 has 13 amino acids.

V and J are TRBV29-1 and TRBJ1-5; TRBD1 agrees at 8 bases. Germline V gene lookup returns CDR1 SQVTM and CDR2 ANQGSEA. Losses at the gene ends were 5 bases for V and 5 bases for J; bases not matched to a gene: 2. The CDR3 covers 12 residues. The CDR3 nucleotides read TGCAGCGTTATACAGGGGGATCAGCCCCAGCATTTT. Residues: CSVIQGDQPQHF.

V and J are TRBV11-2 and TRBJ2-5; TRBD2 agrees at 13 bases. Germline CDR1 is SGHAT and CDR2 is FQNNGV. The J segment lost 1 base and the V segment lost 6 bases, leaving 5 bases of the junction unmatched. The CDR3 is 16 amino acids. CDR3 nucleotides: TGTGCCAGCAGAGGACTAGCGGGGGACCTCCAAGAGACCCAGTACTTC. This codes for CASRGLAGDLQETQYF.

The chain uses TRBV5-1 and TRBJ2-5; D unclear. The V end lost 0 bases, the J end lost 4 bases, and 7 bases lay between the germline ends. In germline, CDR1 is SGHRS, CDR2 YFSETQ. CDR3 length: 13 amino acids. CDR3 residues: CASSLVSLETQYF. In nucleotides, the CDR3 is TGCGCCAGCAGCTTGGTATCCCTAGAGACCCAGTACTTC.